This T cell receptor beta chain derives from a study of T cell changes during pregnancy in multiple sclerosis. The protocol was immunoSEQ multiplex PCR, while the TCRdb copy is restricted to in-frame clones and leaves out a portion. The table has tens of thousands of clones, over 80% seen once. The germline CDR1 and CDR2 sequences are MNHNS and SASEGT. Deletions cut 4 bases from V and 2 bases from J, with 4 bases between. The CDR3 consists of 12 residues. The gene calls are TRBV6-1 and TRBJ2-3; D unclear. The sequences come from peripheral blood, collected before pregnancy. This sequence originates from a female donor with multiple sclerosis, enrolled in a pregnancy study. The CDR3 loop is CASSGLTDTQYF. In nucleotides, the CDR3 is TGTGCCAGCAGTGGACTCACAGATACGCAGTATTTT.